The entry below describes one TCR beta chain. Antigen unknown. Use of 60 Vbeta and 13 Jbeta primers characterized the PCR. Clones were sequenced by immunoSEQ multiplex PCR, and TCRdb holds only the in-frame ones, with some missing. The data contain under 250,000 clones, around four fifths of them singletons. The record originates from a study of cytomegalovirus exposure and HLA in healthy donors. Study-level findings and limits: CMV serostatus was the sole immune exposure data available. Association with HLA alleles at 0.05 false discovery rate was found for 16,951 TCR beta sequences in a later analysis. The analysis excluded some indistinguishable V segments, including TRBV6-2 and TRBV6-3.

This CDR3 is 17 amino acids long. The germline gives CDR1 SQVTM, CDR2 ANQGSEA. V shed 6 bases and J 0 bases; nucleotides not matched to a gene: 9. This chain connects TRBV29-1 to TRBJ2-7; TRBD2 matches at 15 bases. This receptor was identified in a woman in her forties or fifties in good health and CMV-seropositive. Sequencing input: PBMCs. CDR3 sequence: CSVVGLAGGLHSYEQYF. The CDR3 coding sequence is TGCAGCGTCGTGGGACTAGCGGGGGGTTTACACTCCTACGAGCAGTACTTC.